This T cell receptor (beta chain) is drawn from a study of shared clonotypes between healthy human individuals. This clone was seen only once. With V trimmed by 3 bases and J by 7 bases, 5 bases remained unmatched. The CDR3 runs to 14 residues. The V gene's germline CDR1 is KGHSH and CDR2 LQKENI. It was 200 to 250 ng DNA, 25,000 to 35,000 T cell genomes, that sorted-subset replicate PCRs used. Generated by immunoSEQ multiplex PCR, the TCRdb table keeps only in-frame clones and is missing some. In the table there are about 2.3 million clones, approximately 93% of which are singletons. The receptor was derived from a man in his late teens or twenties in good health. Some clones in this sample may be carry-over from other donors' samples. Sequenced sample: naive CD4+ T cells from PBMCs. The subset is: CD45RA+ positively selected. V and J are TRBV18 and TRBJ2-1, with TRBD1 matching 8 bases. Here the CDR3 reads CASSPDRAGNEQFF. CDR3 sequence (DNA): TGTGCCAGCTCACCGGACAGGGCGGGGAATGAGCAGTTCTTC.